The 9 T cell receptor beta chains presented below share a single source sample, sequenced in a study of response to subunit inactivated influenza vaccine. TCRdb ran MiXCR on the RT-PCR reads and lists one entry per CDR3 protein. Of 500,000 or so distinct CDR3 sequences listed, approximately 15% are singletons. Material: CD4+ T cells sorted from PBMCs, obtained about 24 months after vaccination. The source is a man in his fifties or sixties who received an inactivated influenza vaccine.

V and J are TRBV20-1 and TRBJ2-1; D not certain. The germline V and J ends were trimmed by 3 bases and 6 bases, with 3 bases remaining between them. This CDR3 contains 10 residues. Germline CDR1 and CDR2: DFQATT and SNEGSKA (reference sequence). The CDR3 DNA follows: TGCAGTGCTAGCTCCAATGAGCAGTTCTTC. It specifies CSASSNEQFF.

This clonotype came up a few times. The chain is built from TRBV12-3 or TRBV12-4 and TRBJ2-1; 7 nucleotides agree with TRBD2. This CDR3 has 14 residues. V lost 8 bases to trimming and J lost 0 bases; unmatched junction nucleotides: 4. The CDR3 region is CASAGVRSYNEQFF. The DNA of the CDR3 is TGTGCCAGCGCGGGGGTCCGCTCCTACAATGAGCAGTTCTTC.

The chain has TRBV29-1 and TRBJ2-1, with 10 bases identical to TRBD1. The J segment lost 6 bases and the V segment lost 5 bases, leaving 13 bases of the junction unmatched. CDR1 and CDR2 (germline): SQVTM, ANQGSEA. The CDR3 runs 16 residues. The CDR3 DNA reads TGCAGCGTTTACAAAGCAGGGACAGGGGTGACCAATGAGCAGTTCTTC. Translated: CSVYKAGTGVTNEQFF.

The chain employs TRBV29-1 and TRBJ2-1, with 12 bases lining up with TRBD1. Germline V CDR1 and CDR2: SQVTM, ANQGSEA. With 7 bases clipped from V and 8 bases from J, the junction kept 9 bases outside the gene matches. The CDR3 runs 14 residues. In nucleotides, the CDR3 is TGCAGCGCCTCCTCCGGGACAGGGGGCGATGAGCAGTTCTTC. It is translated as CSASSGTGGDEQFF.

The CDR3 is CSGRQLNTEAFF. CDR3 in DNA: TGCAGCGGCCGACAGTTGAACACTGAAGCTTTCTTT. The chain carries TRBV29-1 and TRBJ1-1, with D possibly matching TRBD1 (5 bases). Trimming removed 7 bases at V and 0 bases at J, with 9 bases between. Germline CDR1 reads SQVTM; CDR2 reads ANQGSEA. The CDR3 runs 12 residues.

V is TRBV6-5 and J is TRBJ1-1, with D tentatively TRBD1 (5 bases). The CDR3 is 13 residues long. From germline, CDR1 is MNHEY and CDR2 SVGAGI. Between the trimmed V and J ends, which lost 7 bases and 3 bases, there was a span of 12 bases. This chain's CDR3 is CASNYQGHTEAFF. CDR3 in DNA: TGTGCCAGCAATTATCAGGGCCACACTGAAGCTTTCTTT.

This clonotype was counted between two and nine times. The chain employs TRBV24-1 and TRBJ2-1; 9 bases agree with TRBD1. The CDR3 extends over 16 amino acids. V dropped 3 bases and J dropped 8; count of bases not matched to a gene: 10. CDR1 and CDR2 (germline): KGHDR, SFDVKD. The CDR3 region is CATSDLWTGAVDEQFF. CDR3 coding DNA: TGTGCCACCAGTGATCTCTGGACAGGGGCCGTCGATGAGCAGTTCTTC.

This clonotype was found a few times. The rearrangement links TRBV24-1 to TRBJ2-7; 9 nucleotides line up with TRBD2. The CDR3 consists of 17 residues. CDR1 is KGHDR, CDR2 SFDVKD, per germline. The junction had 13 bases not matched to a gene; V was cut back by 7 bases and J by 1 base. CDR3: CATSPGAGGPESYEQYF. The DNA of the CDR3 is TGTGCCACCAGCCCCGGAGCGGGGGGTCCAGAATCCTACGAGCAGTACTTC.

The V and J genes are TRBV19 and TRBJ1-1; D is unresolved. The CDR3 has 13 amino acids. Trimming removed 4 bases at V and 1 base at J, with 7 bases between. Germline CDR1 and CDR2: LNHDA and SQIVND (reference sequence). The CDR3 is CASSTLRNTEAFF. In nucleotides, the CDR3 is TGTGCCAGTAGTACGCTCAGGAACACTGAAGCTTTCTTT. The full variable domain, completed using reference TRBV19 and TRBJ1-1, is DGGITQSPKYLFRKEGQNVTLSCEQNLNHDAMYWYRQDPGQGLRLIYYSQIVNDFQKGDIAEGYSVSREKKESFPLTVTSAQKNPTAFYLCASSTLRNTEAFFGQGTRLTVV.